A selection of T cell receptor beta chains follows, all from one sample in a study of tumor T cells in aggressive B-cell lymphoma. Libraries were prepared by immunoSEQ multiplex PCR; TCRdb keeps only in-frame clonotypes and omits some of them. The sample holds over 650 clones, about 77% seen once. Sequences were obtained from tumor tissue. Every receptor here comes from an adult with diffuse large B cell lymphoma. Each CDR3 is given with its conserved first and last residue. A D gene is named only where the DNA matches it firmly. Part of the rows lack a size; the others show once, few, many or a class for expanded clones.

d_call j_call v_call clone_size cdr3_nt cdr3_aa
TRBD1 TRBJ2-7 TRBV19 . TGTGCCAGTAGTGGAAAGACAGGGGGCTACGAGCAGTACTTC CASSGKTGGYEQYF
. TRBJ1-4 TRBV25-1 once TGTGCCAGCAGTACATACAGGGATGAAAAACTGTTTTTT CASSTYRDEKLFF
. TRBJ1-3 TRBV7-6 once TGTGCCAGCAGCCCCCGGGGCTCTGGAAACACCATATATTTT CASSPRGSGNTIYF
. TRBJ2-1 TRBV10-1 . TGCGCCAGCAGTGATTTCTTATACAATGAGCAGTTCTTC CASSDFLYNEQFF
. TRBJ1-3 TRBV4-1 . TGCGCCAGCAGCCAAGCGGCAGGGAGGCGAGTTCTCGGAAACACCATATATTTT CASSQAAGRRVLGNTIYF
TRBD1 TRBJ2-7 TRBV14 . TGTGCCAGCAGCCAAGTGTGGGACAGAAATCCCTACGAGCAATACTTC CASSQVWDRNPYEQYF
. TRBJ1-6 TRBV27 few TGTGCCAGCAGCCTCTTTACCACCGGTAGACCCCTCCACTTT CASSLFTTGRPLHF
TRBD1 TRBJ2-1 TRBV29-1 . TGCAGCGTTGAAATTTGGGACAGCTCCTACAATGAGCAGTTCTTC CSVEIWDSSYNEQFF
TRBD1 TRBJ2-2 TRBV30 once TGTGCCTGGAGTGAAGGACAGGGGGCTGGCGGGGAGCTGTTTTTT CAWSEGQGAGGELFF
TRBD2 TRBJ2-2 TRBV27 . TGTGCCAGCAGTTTATTTGGGCTAGCGGCCGAGGAGCTGTTTTTT CASSLFGLAAEELFF
. TRBJ2-3 TRBV6-5 . TGTGCCAGCAGATCCTCCAGGGTCTCAGATACGCAGTATTTT CASRSSRVSDTQYF
TRBD2 TRBJ2-5 TRBV6-5 . TGTGCCAGCAGTAGGGCTAGCGGGTGGGAGACCCAGTACTTC CASSRASGWETQYF
TRBD2 TRBJ2-6 TRBV28 . TGTGCCAGCACCGTAGGGGCGGGGGTCTCTGGGGCCAACGTCCTGACTTTC CASTVGAGVSGANVLTF
TRBD1 TRBJ1-2 TRBV28 . TGTGCCAGCAGTTTAAACAGGGGGTATGGCTACACCTTC CASSLNRGYGYTF
TRBD1 TRBJ1-1 TRBV29-1 . TGCAGCGTTGCAACAGGGGTGAACACTGAAGCTTTCTTT CSVATGVNTEAFF
TRBD1 TRBJ2-7 TRBV23-1 . TGCGCCAGCAGTCAATGCACCCTCCCGGGACAGGTATCCTACGAGCAGTACTTC CASSQCTLPGQVSYEQYF